A single sample gave rise to the 12 T cell receptor beta chains below, sequenced in a study of patients and donors after allogeneic stem cell transplantation. From the RT-PCR reads, TCRdb called clonotypes with MiXCR, one entry per CDR3 protein. Here the sample spans 390,000 or so distinct CDR3 sequences, 16% being singletons. Sample: blood, either unsorted or a sorted T cell fraction (not recorded which). These receptor sequences come from a human donor who was either an allogeneic HSCT recipient or a stem cell or donor lymphocyte infusion donor (not recorded which). It is not recorded whose cells these are; they may come from a transplant donor.

In its sample, this clonotype was seen many times. The chain employs TRBV4-2 and TRBJ2-2; the D gene is possibly TRBD2 (5 bases). Per the germline V gene, CDR1 is LGHNA and CDR2 is YNFKEQ. The CDR3 is 13 residues long. Trimming cost V 3 bases and J 7 bases, with 9 bases left between them. The CDR3 sequence: CASSQRVIGELFF. CDR3 in DNA: TGTGCCAGCAGCCAGCGGGTTATCGGGGAGCTGTTTTTT.

The rearrangement uses TRBV20-1 and TRBJ2-1, with a weak D call TRBD2 (6 bases). V was cut by 0 bases and J by 4 bases, with 10 bases left in between. Germline CDR1 and CDR2: DFQATT and SNEGSKA (reference sequence). The CDR3 loop spans 14 amino acids. The CDR3 DNA follows: TGCAGTGCTAGAGACGGGAGAGGTTACAATGAGCAGTTCTTC. This gives the protein CSARDGRGYNEQFF.

There are a few counts of this clonotype. The chain couples TRBV6-1 to TRBJ1-4, with 9 bases lining up with TRBD1. With V trimmed by 7 bases and J by 10 bases, 16 bases remained unmatched. Germline V gene sequence: CDR1 MNHNS, CDR2 SASEGT. The CDR3 consists of 16 residues. CDR3 bases: TGTGCCAGCACCTTCACCCAGGGACAGGGTCCGAGAAAACTGTTTTTT. It encodes CASTFTQGQGPRKLFF.

J is TRBJ2-5 and V is TRBV20-1; 7 positions match TRBD1. Looked up from germline, CDR1 is DFQATT and CDR2 is SNEGSKA (reference sequence). V was clipped by 2 bases and J by 2 bases; unmatched bases: 11. The CDR3 has 16 amino acids. The DNA of the CDR3 is TGCAGTGCTAGATCGTCGAGGGGGCCCAGGCAAGAGACCCAGTACTTC. It specifies CSARSSRGPRQETQYF.

The genes are TRBV20-1 and TRBJ2-7; TRBD2 agrees at 8 bases. Germline V lookup: CDR1 DFQATT, CDR2 SNEGSKA (reference sequence). V trimming: 5 bases; J trimming: 8 bases; junction bases outside the gene matches: 14. The CDR3 extends over 14 amino acids. Written as DNA, the CDR3 is TGCAGTGCTGTTAGCGGGGCCACCGGGAGAAAGCAGTACTTC. Amino acid sequence: CSAVSGATGRKQYF.

This clonotype was counted between two and nine times. The V and J genes are TRBV5-1 and TRBJ2-2, with 9 bases matching TRBD2. V was clipped by 2 bases and J by 6 bases; unmatched bases: 5. The length of the CDR3 is 15 residues. The germline V gene encodes CDR1 SGHRS and CDR2 YFSETQ. CDR3 nucleotides: TGCGCCAGCAGCTTAACCGCGGGAGGGCCCGGGGAGCTGTTTTTT. Amino acids: CASSLTAGGPGELFF.

This clonotype was seen repeatedly, ten times or more. The V and J genes are TRBV10-3 and TRBJ2-3; TRBD2 matches 8 bases. There are 15 residues in the CDR3. The germline V gene encodes CDR1 ENHRY and CDR2 SYGVKD. V trimming: 6 bases; J trimming: 0 bases; junction bases outside the gene matches: 5. DNA of the CDR3: TGTGCCATCAGCGCGAGCGGGGGTAGCACAGATACGCAGTATTTT. Translation gives CAISASGGSTDTQYF.

This clonotype was found a few times. V gene TRBV5-5 combines with J gene TRBJ2-7; D may match TRBD1 or TRBD2 (5 bases each). V was shortened by 7 bases and J by 4 bases, with 15 bases between the two germline ends. The CDR3 spans 13 residues. CDR1 is SGHKS, CDR2 YYEKEE, per germline (reference sequence). CDR3 residues: CASGADGGYEQYF. The CDR3 bases are TGTGCCAGCGGGGCCGATGGCGGGTACGAGCAGTACTTC.

The V and J genes are TRBV24-1 and TRBJ1-4, with a weak D call TRBD1 (6 bases). The germline gives CDR1 KGHDR, CDR2 SFDVKD. This CDR3 has 15 amino acids. The V end was cut by 2 bases, the J end by 3 bases, with 9 bases between. The CDR3 sequence is CATSDSRGANEKLFF. The CDR3, as DNA: TGTGCCACCAGTGATTCAAGGGGGGCTAATGAAAAACTGTTTTTT.

The chain recombines TRBV14 with TRBJ2-3; D is perhaps TRBD2 (7 bases). Germline lookup yields CDR1 SGHDN and CDR2 FVKESK. The CDR3 consists of 19 residues. V was shortened by 0 bases and J by 4 bases, with 23 bases between the two germline ends. CDR3 sequence: CASSQEGGGAVLGSDTQYF. CDR3 coding DNA: TGTGCCAGCAGCCAAGAAGGCGGGGGCGCGGTCTTGGGATCAGATACGCAGTATTTT.

Details on this clonotype: Germline is not matched at one junction end, which may reflect a read error. The chain combines TRBV7-9 with TRBJ2-7; 12 bases fit TRBD2. Germline CDR1 reads SEHNR; CDR2 reads FQNEAQ (reference sequence). This CDR3 comprises 16 residues. The CDR3 reads CAGSLKLAGGPYEQYF. CDR3 sequence (DNA): TGTGCCGGCAGCTTAAAACTAGCGGGAGGACCCTACGAGCAGTACTTC.

This clonotype appeared many times. The rearrangement links TRBV10-3 to TRBJ2-2, with D perhaps matching TRBD1 or TRBD2 (6 bases each). V dropped 4 bases and J dropped 3 bases, with 9 bases sitting between them. Per germline, CDR1 ENHRY and CDR2 SYGVKD. CDR3 length: 14 residues. The DNA for the CDR3 is TGTGCCATCAGTGGGGGGGCCCACACCGGGGAGCTGTTTTTT. It is translated as CAISGGAHTGELFF.